This T cell receptor beta chain was recorded in a study of blood T cell repertoires in COVID-19. Across the study: Researchers got acute and convalescent COVID-19 samples from the United States, Italy and Spain. Sample material is recorded as cDNA or gDNA derived from T cells, B-cell-depleted T cells, or PBMCs.

Sequenced by immunoSEQ multiplex PCR; TCRdb stores in-frame clones only, minus some. Of about 250,000 clones in the sample, 65% to 90% were seen once. Looked up from germline, CDR1 is MNHNS and CDR2 is SASEGT. V lost 5 bases to trimming and J lost 8 bases, with 12 bases between them. The CDR3 runs 12 residues. The sequence was obtained from a man aged 50-59 years with active or convalescent COVID-19. The genes are TRBV6-1 and TRBJ1-1; a weak D match, TRBD1 (6 bases). The specimen sequenced was peripheral blood. DNA for the CDR3: TGTGCCAGCAGTTTGCCCGGACAGGAAGCTTTCTTT. Translating gives CASSLPGQEAFF.